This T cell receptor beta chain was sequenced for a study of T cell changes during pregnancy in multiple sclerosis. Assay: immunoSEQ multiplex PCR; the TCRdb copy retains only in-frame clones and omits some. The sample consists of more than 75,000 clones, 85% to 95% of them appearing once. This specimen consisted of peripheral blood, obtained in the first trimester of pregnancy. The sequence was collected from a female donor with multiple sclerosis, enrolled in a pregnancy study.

The DNA of the CDR3 is TGTGCCAGCAGTTCCCCGGGACAAAAGAACGAAAAACTGTTTTTT. Protein: CASSSPGQKNEKLFF. V is TRBV6-9 and J is TRBJ1-4, with D possibly matching TRBD1 (6 bases). CDR1 MNHGY and CDR2 SVAAGI come from the germline V gene. The CDR3 totals 15 residues. Trimming pared 4 bases from V and 8 bases from J, leaving 17 bases between.